This record covers a single TCR beta chain. The antigen is unknown. Germline V gives CDR1 SGHRS, CDR2 YFSETQ. The CDR3 is 14 residues long. The sample comes from a study of post-analysis software for immune sequencing data. In the study overall: Patients with relapsing-remitting, secondary progressive and progressive-relapsing multiple sclerosis courses were all represented.

The study, taken as a whole, reports: A few TRBV segments (TRBV5-6, TRBV5-1 and TRBV20-1 among them) occurred more frequently in patients than in controls. Those samples that were prepared in the same batch co-clustered strongly by F measure. Those with multiple sclerosis, the patient group, showed significantly lower normalized Chao1 diversity than controls.

Unique molecular identifiers were carried by the TCR beta cDNA libraries. Out of 1 to 10 million T cells, some 500,000 cDNA molecules were generated. TCRdb redid the calling of the PCR reads with MiXCR, one entry per CDR3 protein. The sample lists some 890,000 distinct CDR3 sequences, about 50% occurring once. The sample was blood. The chain carries TRBV5-1 and TRBJ2-7; TRBD1 agrees at 7 bases. The assigned J gene may be wrong: the sequence end matches TRBJ2-5 better. This clonotype was obtained from a girl aged 10 to 17 with multiple sclerosis. CDR3 in DNA: TGCGCCAGCAGCTTCGACAGGGAAGGAGGGACCCAGTACTTC. Protein sequence: CASSFDREGGTQYF.